A single sample is the source of the 29 T cell receptor beta chains below, sequenced in a study of somatic mutations in cytotoxic T cells in rheumatoid arthritis. Clones were sequenced by immunoSEQ multiplex PCR, and TCRdb holds only the in-frame ones, with some missing. The sample shows about 7,000 clones, approximately 55% of them seen only once. Material: CD8+ T cells sorted from blood. The receptors come from a woman between 40 and 55 years old in good health.

This clone was observed once. The chain carries TRBV9 and TRBJ2-7; D is uncertain. Germline loops: CDR1 SGDLS, CDR2 YYNGEE. This CDR3 contains 13 residues. The ends were cut back, 5 bases at V and 1 base at J, with 10 bases in the middle. The DNA of the CDR3 is TGTGCCAGCAGTTCGGGCCCATCCTACGAGCAGTACTTC. Encoded protein: CASSSGPSYEQYF.

This clone turned up a few times. This chain uses TRBV6-1 with TRBJ2-7; D gene unclear. The germline gives CDR1 MNHNS, CDR2 SASEGT. The CDR3 runs 13 residues. Trimming took 2 bases from V and 0 from J, leaving 5 bases between them. CDR3 protein: CASSEFLSYEQYF. The CDR3 bases are TGTGCCAGCAGTGAATTTCTCTCCTACGAGCAGTACTTC.

The chain recombines TRBV9 with TRBJ2-2; D may be TRBD2 (5 bases). Per germline, CDR1 SGDLS and CDR2 YYNGEE. With 0 bases removed from V and 2 bases from J, the gap between germline ends came to 11 bases. CDR3 length: 16 residues. As DNA, the CDR3 is TGTGCCAGCAGCGTAGACGCGGGTACAAACACCGGGGAGCTGTTTTTT. It yields the protein CASSVDAGTNTGELFF.

Remarks on this clone: A junction boundary mismatches the germline segment, possibly from a read error. The V and J genes are TRBV2 and TRBJ1-2, with 10 bases identical to TRBD1. The germline V gene encodes CDR1 SNHLY and CDR2 FYNNEI. The CDR3 runs to 18 residues. The CDR3 bases are TGTGCCAGCAGTGGCTTCCGGGTTGGGACAGGGGCGCCTTATGTCTACACCTTC. Its translation is CASSGFRVGTGAPYVYTF.

This chain uses TRBV28 with TRBJ1-1, with D possibly TRBD1 on 5 matching bases. The CDR3 runs to 12 residues. Between the trimmed V and J ends, which lost 6 bases and 3 bases, there was a span of 8 bases. Germline CDR1 is MDHEN and CDR2 is SYDVKM. The CDR3 spells CASRWGDTEAFF. CDR3 in DNA: TGTGCCAGCAGATGGGGGGACACTGAAGCTTTCTTT.

By its share, this clone is medium-sized. V gene TRBV9 combines with J gene TRBJ2-1, with unresolved D. The CDR3 loop spans 12 amino acids. Germline CDR1 and CDR2: SGDLS and YYNGEE. V was pared by 3 bases and J by 8 bases, with 9 bases between. In DNA form, the CDR3 reads TGTGCCAGCAGCGCGCCTACGGATGAGCAGTTCTTC. Protein sequence: CASSAPTDEQFF. The variable domain in full, with the rest retrieved from reference TRBV9 and TRBJ2-1, is DSGVTQTPKHLITATGQRVTLRCSPRSGDLSVYWYQQSLDQGLQFLIQYYNGEERAKGNILERFSAQQFPDLHSELNLSSLELGDSALYFCASSAPTDEQFFGPGTRLTVL.

In its sample, this clone was seen a few times. This chain links TRBV7-2 with TRBJ2-3; D gene ambiguous. The CDR3 extends over 15 amino acids. Germline-derived CDR1 and CDR2 are SGHTA and FQGNSA. V was shortened by 4 bases and J by 0 bases, with 11 bases between the two germline ends. The CDR3 coding sequence is TGTGCCAGCAGCTGGTGGGTGGATAGCACAGATACGCAGTATTTT. Translated: CASSWWVDSTDTQYF.

CDR3 loop: CASSLDPWANTEAFF. CDR3 DNA sequence: TGTGCCAGCAGTTTAGATCCCTGGGCCAACACTGAAGCTTTCTTT. The genes are TRBV27 and TRBJ1-1; D remains ambiguous. The CDR3 runs to 15 residues. V shed 2 bases and J shed 2 bases, with 12 bases lying between them. Looked up from germline, CDR1 is MNHEY and CDR2 is SMNVEV (reference sequence).

The chain couples TRBV19 to TRBJ1-2; TRBD1 matches at 7 bases. Germline V gene sequence: CDR1 LNHDA, CDR2 SQIVND (reference sequence). This CDR3 spans 14 amino acids. Trimming at V came to 4 bases and at J to 2 bases, leaving 4 bases not matched to a gene. This CDR3 is CASSSWDSNYGYTF. The DNA of the CDR3 is TGTGCCAGTAGTAGCTGGGACAGCAACTATGGCTACACCTTC.

The chain combines TRBV15 with TRBJ2-1; D is perhaps TRBD1 (5 bases). The CDR3 is 13 amino acids. Trimming left V 2 bases short and J 12 bases short, with 14 bases between. In germline, CDR1 is LNHNV, CDR2 YYDKDF (reference sequence). In DNA, the CDR3 is TGTGCCACCAGCAGATTCGGCGTAGGGGTGCAGTTCTTC. Translated: CATSRFGVGVQFF.

This clone was observed a handful of times. The chain employs TRBV19 and TRBJ1-5; D unresolved. The germline V and J ends were trimmed by 0 bases and 6 bases, with 3 bases remaining between them. Germline V gives CDR1 LNHDA, CDR2 SQIVND (reference sequence). The CDR3 is 12 residues long. CDR3 sequence: CASSIDLQPQHF. DNA for the CDR3: TGTGCCAGTAGTATAGATCTTCAGCCCCAGCATTTT.

The chain employs TRBV7-9 and TRBJ2-5; D gene unclear. V lost 7 bases to trimming and J lost 1 base, with 16 bases between them. The CDR3 consists of 15 residues. The germline V gene has CDR1 SEHNR and CDR2 FQNEAQ (reference sequence). CDR3 region: CASTLPEWAQETQYF. In DNA, the CDR3 is TGTGCCAGCACACTACCGGAGTGGGCCCAAGAGACCCAGTACTTC.

The CDR3 region is CASTEDRGTDTQYF. In DNA, the CDR3 is TGTGCCAGCACCGAGGACAGGGGAACAGATACGCAGTATTTT. The chain combines TRBV11-3 with TRBJ2-3, with TRBD1 identical over 9 bases. CDR3 length equals 14 residues. The germline V gene has CDR1 SGHNT and CDR2 YENEEA. V shed 7 bases, J shed 3 bases, and the junction held 5 bases outside the gene matches.

The rearrangement links TRBV7-7 to TRBJ2-2, with a weak D call TRBD1 (6 bases). This CDR3 contains 15 residues. V was clipped by 5 bases and J by 4 bases, with 14 bases between them. Germline V gene lookup returns CDR1 SSHAT and CDR2 FNYEAQ (reference sequence). CDR3 residues: CASSPDSFGTGELFF. The CDR3, as DNA: TGTGCCAGCAGCCCGGACAGTTTTGGCACCGGGGAGCTGTTTTTT.

J is TRBJ1-1 and V is TRBV13; D gene unclear. With 5 bases removed from V and 3 bases from J, the gap between germline ends came to 10 bases. CDR1 is PRHDT and CDR2 is FYEKMQ in the germline V gene (reference sequence). CDR3 size: 13 residues. Here the CDR3 reads CASSVTPDTEAFF. The CDR3 DNA sequence: TGTGCCAGCAGCGTAACCCCGGACACTGAAGCTTTCTTT. Full variable domain (missing parts from reference TRBV13 and TRBJ1-1): AAGVIQSPRHLIKEKRETATLKCYPIPRHDTVYWYQQGPGQDPQFLISFYEKMQSDKGSIPDRFSAQQFSDYHSELNMSSLELGDSALYFCASSVTPDTEAFFGQGTRLTVV.

The genes are TRBV6-6 and TRBJ2-7; no firm D call. Germline V CDR1 and CDR2: MNHNY, SVGAGI (reference sequence). Deletions cut 0 bases from V and 6 bases from J, with 9 bases between. The CDR3 length is 13 residues. The CDR3 protein is CASSYSNAAEQYF. Written as DNA, the CDR3 is TGTGCCAGCAGTTACTCGAACGCTGCCGAGCAGTACTTC.

CDR3: CASSQVGAGTEAFF. The CDR3 DNA follows: TGCGCCAGCAGCCAAGTGGGGGCCGGCACGGAAGCTTTCTTT. The chain joins TRBV4-1 to TRBJ1-1; TRBD1 is a possible D gene (6 bases). CDR1 is MGHRA and CDR2 is YSYEKL in the germline V gene. This CDR3 spans 14 amino acids. Trimming pared 1 base from V and 8 bases from J, leaving 14 bases between.

The chain recombines TRBV11-3 with TRBJ2-1; D gene uncertain. The CDR3 runs to 16 residues. Germline CDR1 and CDR2: SGHNT and YENEEA. Trimming pared 4 bases from V and 4 bases from J, leaving 17 bases between. CDR3 coding DNA: TGTGCCAGCAGCTACCCCTCTCGCCACCTTTACAATGAGCAGTTCTTC. Translation gives CASSYPSRHLYNEQFF.

The chain uses TRBV28 and TRBJ2-7; TRBD2 might be the D (5 bases). The germline V gene encodes CDR1 MDHEN and CDR2 SYDVKM. V was pared by 7 bases and J by 3 bases, with 7 bases between. CDR3 length equals 11 residues. The CDR3 here is CASNGNYEQYF. As DNA, the CDR3 is TGTGCCAGCAACGGGAACTACGAGCAGTACTTC. Combining the CDR3 with reference TRBV28 and TRBJ2-7 gives the whole variable domain DVKVTQSSRYLVKRTGEKVFLECVQDMDHENMFWYRQDPGLGLRLIYFSYDVKMKEKGDIPEGYSVSREKKERFSLILESASTNQTSMYLCASNGNYEQYFGPGTRLTVT.

This rearrangement joins TRBV10-2 to TRBJ2-7, with a tentative D call TRBD1 (6 bases). With 7 bases removed from V and 7 bases from J, the gap between germline ends came to 17 bases. This CDR3 is built from 13 residues. The V gene's germline CDR1 is WSHSY and CDR2 SAAADI. The chain's CDR3 is CASTEGQLGEQYF. CDR3 in DNA: TGCGCCAGCACCGAGGGACAACTTGGGGAGCAGTACTTC.

A single count supports this clone. The chain joins TRBV10-3 to TRBJ2-1, with D maybe TRBD2 (6 bases). Trimming shortened V by 11 bases and J by 0 bases, and 20 bases separated the two germline ends. Looked up from germline, CDR1 is ENHRY and CDR2 is SYGVKD. The CDR3 has 16 residues. The DNA for the CDR3 is TGTGCCTCGACCTTACGGGGGTCCCCCTCCTACAATGAGCAGTTCTTC. Protein sequence: CASTLRGSPSYNEQFF.

V gene TRBV27 combines with J gene TRBJ2-2; no firm D call. CDR1 MNHEY and CDR2 SMNVEV come from the germline V gene (reference sequence). The V gene lost 3 bases and the J gene lost 2 bases, with 4 bases spanning the gap. The CDR3 runs to 13 residues. The CDR3 DNA sequence: TGTGCCAGCAGTTTTCTCAACACCGGGGAGCTGTTTTTT. Its protein is CASSFLNTGELFF.

This chain links TRBV13 with TRBJ1-1; no clear D gene. With 7 bases removed from V and 0 bases from J, the gap between germline ends came to 6 bases. There are 12 residues in the CDR3. Germline V gene sequence: CDR1 PRHDT, CDR2 FYEKMQ (reference sequence). The DNA for the CDR3 is TGTGCCAGCAACAACATGAACACTGAAGCTTTCTTT. It specifies CASNNMNTEAFF.

The chain recombines TRBV2 with TRBJ2-7; tentative D call: TRBD2 (5 bases). Germline CDR1 SNHLY, CDR2 FYNNEI. This CDR3 has 14 amino acids. V was trimmed by 5 bases and J by 0 bases, leaving 11 bases between them. The CDR3 DNA follows: TGTGCCAGCAGTAAGGCGGGTTTCTCCTACGAGCAGTACTTC. The encoded protein is CASSKAGFSYEQYF.

This CDR3 is CASSLAVAGFTDTQYF. The CDR3, as DNA: TGTGCCAGCAGCTTAGCCGTAGCGGGATTCACAGATACGCAGTATTTT. The V and J genes are TRBV11-2 and TRBJ2-3, with 8 bases aligning to TRBD2. The CDR3 has 16 amino acids. Germline V gene data show CDR1 as SGHAT and CDR2 as FQNNGV. V was clipped by 1 base and J by 2 bases; unmatched bases: 5.

The gene calls are TRBV4-2 and TRBJ2-3; D call uncertain. The V and J ends lost 4 bases and 2 bases respectively, with 10 bases between them. CDR1 and CDR2 from the germline V gene are LGHNA and YNFKEQ. The CDR3 is made up of 14 amino acids. CDR3 DNA: TGTGCCAGCAGCCTAAGAGTCCTCACAGATACGCAGTATTTT. It encodes CASSLRVLTDTQYF.

This chain uses TRBV29-1 with TRBJ2-2; TRBD2 matches 8 bases. The junction had 1 base not matched to a gene; V was cut back by 5 bases and J by 5 bases. The germline gives CDR1 SQVTM, CDR2 ANQGSEA. The CDR3 consists of 12 residues. This chain's CDR3 is CSVQRETGELFF. The CDR3 DNA follows: TGCAGCGTTCAGCGGGAGACCGGGGAGCTGTTTTTT.

The V gene is TRBV29-1, the J gene TRBJ2-7, with 14 bases aligning to TRBD2. The CDR3 sequence is 16 residues long. V lost 2 bases to trimming and J lost 5 bases; unmatched junction nucleotides: 8. CDR1 and CDR2 (germline): SQVTM, ANQGSEA. CDR3: CSVEWEGGLAGDEQYF. DNA of the CDR3: TGCAGCGTTGAATGGGAAGGGGGACTAGCGGGAGACGAGCAGTACTTC.

The chain employs TRBV7-9 and TRBJ2-6; maybe TRBD1 (5 bases). The CDR3 runs to 19 residues. V was trimmed by 3 bases and J by 2 bases, leaving 20 bases between them. Germline V gene data show CDR1 as SEHNR and CDR2 as FQNEAQ (reference sequence). DNA for the CDR3: TGTGCCAGCAGCTTCTCTGCCCCAGGGTTAGTTCCTGGGGCCAACGTCCTGACTTTC. This encodes CASSFSAPGLVPGANVLTF.